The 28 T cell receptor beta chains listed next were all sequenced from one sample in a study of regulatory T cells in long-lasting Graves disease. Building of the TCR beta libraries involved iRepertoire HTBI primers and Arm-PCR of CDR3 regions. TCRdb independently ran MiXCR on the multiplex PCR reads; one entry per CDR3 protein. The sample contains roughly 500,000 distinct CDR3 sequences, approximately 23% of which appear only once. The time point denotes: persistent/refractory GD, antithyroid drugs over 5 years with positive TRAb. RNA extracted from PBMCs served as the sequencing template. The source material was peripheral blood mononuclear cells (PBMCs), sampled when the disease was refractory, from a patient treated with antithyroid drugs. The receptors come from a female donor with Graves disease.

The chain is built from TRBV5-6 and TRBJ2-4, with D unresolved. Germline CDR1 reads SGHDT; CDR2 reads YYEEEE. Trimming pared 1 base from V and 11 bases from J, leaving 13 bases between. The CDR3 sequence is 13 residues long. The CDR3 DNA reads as TGTGCCAGCAGCTTGACAGACCTTGATGTTCAGTACTTC. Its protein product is CASSLTDLDVQYF.

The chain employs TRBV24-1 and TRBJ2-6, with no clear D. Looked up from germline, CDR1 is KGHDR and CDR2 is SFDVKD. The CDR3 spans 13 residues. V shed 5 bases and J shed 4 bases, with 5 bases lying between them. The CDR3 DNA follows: TGTGCCACCAGTGCGTCCGGGGCCAACGTCCTGACTTTC. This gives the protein CATSASGANVLTF.

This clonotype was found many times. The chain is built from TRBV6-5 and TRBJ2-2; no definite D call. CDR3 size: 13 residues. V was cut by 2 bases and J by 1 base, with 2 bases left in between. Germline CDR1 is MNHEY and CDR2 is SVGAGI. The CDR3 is CASSYQNTGELFF. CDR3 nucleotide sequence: TGTGCCAGCAGTTACCAGAACACCGGGGAGCTGTTTTTT.

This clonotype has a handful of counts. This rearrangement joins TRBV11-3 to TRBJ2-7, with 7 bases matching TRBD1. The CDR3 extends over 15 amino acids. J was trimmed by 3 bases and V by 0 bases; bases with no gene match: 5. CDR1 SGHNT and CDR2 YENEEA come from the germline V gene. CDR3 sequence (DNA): TGTGCCAGCAGCTTAGAAACAGGGGTTAGCTACGAGCAGTACTTC. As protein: CASSLETGVSYEQYF.

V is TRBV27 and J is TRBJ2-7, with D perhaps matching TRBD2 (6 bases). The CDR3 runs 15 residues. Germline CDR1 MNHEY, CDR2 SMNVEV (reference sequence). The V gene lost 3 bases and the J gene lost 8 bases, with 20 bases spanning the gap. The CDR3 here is CASSLEGGGYSQQYF. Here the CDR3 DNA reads TGTGCCAGCAGTTTGGAGGGTGGTGGATATTCGCAGCAGTACTTC.

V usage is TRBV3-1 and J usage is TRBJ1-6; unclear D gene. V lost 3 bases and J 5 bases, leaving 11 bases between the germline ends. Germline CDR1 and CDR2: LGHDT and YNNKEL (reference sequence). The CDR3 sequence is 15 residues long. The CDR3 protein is CASSQSDGNNSPLHF. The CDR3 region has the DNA TGTGCCAGCAGCCAGTCGGACGGCAATAATTCACCCCTCCACTTT.

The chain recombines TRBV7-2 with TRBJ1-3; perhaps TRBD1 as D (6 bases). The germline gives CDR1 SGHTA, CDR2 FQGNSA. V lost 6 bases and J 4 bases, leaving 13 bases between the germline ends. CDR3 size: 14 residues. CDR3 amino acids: CASSFSGTGNTIYF. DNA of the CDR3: TGTGCCAGCAGTTTTTCAGGGACAGGAAACACCATATATTTT. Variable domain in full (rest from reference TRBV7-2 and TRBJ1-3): GAGVSQSPSNKVTEKGKDVELRCDPISGHTALYWYRQSLGQGLEFLIYFQGNSAPDKSGLPSDRFSAERTGGSVSTLTIQRTQQEDSAVYLCASSFSGTGNTIYFGEGSWLTVV.

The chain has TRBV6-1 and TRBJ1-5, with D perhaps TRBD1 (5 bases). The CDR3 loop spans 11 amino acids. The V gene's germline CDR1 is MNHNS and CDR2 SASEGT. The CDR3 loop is CAPRRGQPQHF. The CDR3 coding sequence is TGTGCTCCGAGGAGGGGTCAGCCCCAGCATTTT.

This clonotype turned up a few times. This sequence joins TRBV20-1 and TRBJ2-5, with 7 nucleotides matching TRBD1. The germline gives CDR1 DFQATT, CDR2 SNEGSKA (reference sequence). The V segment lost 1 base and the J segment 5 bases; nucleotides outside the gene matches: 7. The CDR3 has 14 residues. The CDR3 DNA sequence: TGCAGTGCTAGAGGGGACAGTGGGCGGGAGACCCAGTACTTC. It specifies CSARGDSGRETQYF.

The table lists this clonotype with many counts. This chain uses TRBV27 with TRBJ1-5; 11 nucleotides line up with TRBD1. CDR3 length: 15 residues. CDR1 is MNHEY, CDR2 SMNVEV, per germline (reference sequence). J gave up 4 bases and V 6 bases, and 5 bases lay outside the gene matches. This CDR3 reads CASSVGTGGNQPQHF. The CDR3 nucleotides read TGTGCCAGCAGCGTCGGGACAGGGGGAAATCAGCCCCAGCATTTT.

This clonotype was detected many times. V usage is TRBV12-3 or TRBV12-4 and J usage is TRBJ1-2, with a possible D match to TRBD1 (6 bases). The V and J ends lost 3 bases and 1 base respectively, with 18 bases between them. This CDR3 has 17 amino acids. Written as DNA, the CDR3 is TGTGCCAGCAGTTTCCTGACAGGTGGATTGGATAACTATGGCTACACCTTC. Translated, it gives CASSFLTGGLDNYGYTF.

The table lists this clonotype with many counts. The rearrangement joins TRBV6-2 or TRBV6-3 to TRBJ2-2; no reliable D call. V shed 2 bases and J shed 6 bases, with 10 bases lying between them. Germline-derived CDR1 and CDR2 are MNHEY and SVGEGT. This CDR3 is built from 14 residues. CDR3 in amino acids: CASSYMTSAGELFF. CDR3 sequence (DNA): TGTGCCAGCAGTTACATGACATCCGCCGGGGAGCTGTTTTTT.

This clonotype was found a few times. CDR3 protein: CASSHRTGGYGYTF. CDR3 bases: TGTGCCAGCAGCCACCGCACAGGGGGTTACGGCTACACCTTC. This rearrangement joins TRBV3-1 to TRBJ1-2; 8 bases agree with TRBD1. J was trimmed by 8 bases and V by 3 bases; bases with no gene match: 8. Germline CDR1 LGHDT, CDR2 YNNKEL (reference sequence). CDR3 size: 14 residues.

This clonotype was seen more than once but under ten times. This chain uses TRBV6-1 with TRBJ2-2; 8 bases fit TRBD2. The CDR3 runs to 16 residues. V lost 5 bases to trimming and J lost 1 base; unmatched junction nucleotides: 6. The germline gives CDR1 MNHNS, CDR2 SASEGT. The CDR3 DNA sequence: TGTGCCAGCAGTCCCGGGACTAGTGTGAACACCGGGGAGCTGTTTTTT. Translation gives CASSPGTSVNTGELFF.

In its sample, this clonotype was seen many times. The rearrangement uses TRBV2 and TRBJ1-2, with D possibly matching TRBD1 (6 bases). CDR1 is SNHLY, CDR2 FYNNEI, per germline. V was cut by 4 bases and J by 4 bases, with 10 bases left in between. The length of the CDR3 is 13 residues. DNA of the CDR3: TGTGCCAGCAGTGGGGGGGCTGGCTATGGCTACACCTTC. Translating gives CASSGGAGYGYTF. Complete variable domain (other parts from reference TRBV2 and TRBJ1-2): EPEVTQTPSHQVTQMGQEVILRCVPISNHLYFYWYRQILGQKVEFLVSFYNNEISEKSEIFDDQFSVERPDGSNFTLKIRSTKLEDSAMYFCASSGGAGYGYTFGSGTRLTVV.

The CDR3 sequence is CAWSVTAGGLEQYF. In DNA form, the CDR3 reads TGTGCCTGGAGTGTAACAGCGGGAGGGCTTGAGCAGTACTTC. The V call is TRBV11-2, the J call TRBJ2-7; 10 bases map to TRBD2. This CDR3 comprises 14 residues. V trimming: 11 bases; J trimming: 7 bases; junction bases outside the gene matches: 14. Germline V gene data show CDR1 as SGHAT and CDR2 as FQNNGV. Full variable domain (rest looked up from reference TRBV11-2 and TRBJ2-7): EAGVAQSPRYKIIEKRQSVAFWCNPISGHATLYWYQQILGQGPKLLIQFQNNGVVDDSQLPKDRFSAERLKGVDSTLKIQPAKLEDSAVYLCAWSVTAGGLEQYFGPGTRLTVT.

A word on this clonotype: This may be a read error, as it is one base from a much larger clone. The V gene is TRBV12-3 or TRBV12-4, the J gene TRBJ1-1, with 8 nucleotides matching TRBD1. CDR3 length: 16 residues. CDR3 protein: CASSSWTGIMNTEASF. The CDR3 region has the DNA TGTGCCAGCAGTTCCTGGACAGGGATCATGAACACTGAAGCTTCCTTT.

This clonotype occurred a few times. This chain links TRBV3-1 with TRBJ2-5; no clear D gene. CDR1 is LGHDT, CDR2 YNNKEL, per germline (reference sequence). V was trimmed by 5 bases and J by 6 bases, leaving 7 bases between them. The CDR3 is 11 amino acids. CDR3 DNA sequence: TGTGCCAGCAGCTCACTGAAGACCCAGTACTTC. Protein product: CASSSLKTQYF.

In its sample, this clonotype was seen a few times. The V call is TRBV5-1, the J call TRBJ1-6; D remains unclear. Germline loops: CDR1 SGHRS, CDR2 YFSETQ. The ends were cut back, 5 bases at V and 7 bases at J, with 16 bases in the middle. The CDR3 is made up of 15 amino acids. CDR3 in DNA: TGCGCCAGCAGTACAGAAGCGCGAGGGAATTCACCCCTCCACTTT. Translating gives CASSTEARGNSPLHF.

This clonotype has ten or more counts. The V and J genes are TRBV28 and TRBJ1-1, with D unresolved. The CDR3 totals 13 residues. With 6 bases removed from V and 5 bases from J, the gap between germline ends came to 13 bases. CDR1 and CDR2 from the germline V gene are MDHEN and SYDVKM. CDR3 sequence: CASSPKARTEAFF. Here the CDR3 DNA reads TGTGCCAGCAGCCCCAAGGCTAGGACTGAAGCTTTCTTT.

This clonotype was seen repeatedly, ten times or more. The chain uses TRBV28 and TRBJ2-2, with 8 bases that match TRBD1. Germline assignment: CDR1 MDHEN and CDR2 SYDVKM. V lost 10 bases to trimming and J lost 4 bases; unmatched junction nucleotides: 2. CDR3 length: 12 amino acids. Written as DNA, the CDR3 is TGTGCCACCACAGGGGGCACCGGGGAGCTGTTTTTT. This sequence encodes CATTGGTGELFF.

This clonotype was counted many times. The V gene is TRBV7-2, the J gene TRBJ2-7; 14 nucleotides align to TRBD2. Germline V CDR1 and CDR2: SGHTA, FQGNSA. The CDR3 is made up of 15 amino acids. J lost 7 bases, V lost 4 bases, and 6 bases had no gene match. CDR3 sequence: CASSSGLAGVVEQYF. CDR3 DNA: TGTGCCAGCAGCTCGGGACTAGCGGGAGTTGTGGAGCAGTACTTC.

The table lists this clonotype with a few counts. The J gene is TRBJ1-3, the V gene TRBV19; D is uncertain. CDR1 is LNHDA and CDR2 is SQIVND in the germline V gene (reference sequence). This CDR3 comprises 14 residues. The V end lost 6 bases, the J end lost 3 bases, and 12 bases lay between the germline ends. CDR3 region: CASRKRGNGNTIYF. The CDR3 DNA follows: TGTGCCAGTAGGAAGAGAGGGAATGGAAACACCATATATTTT.

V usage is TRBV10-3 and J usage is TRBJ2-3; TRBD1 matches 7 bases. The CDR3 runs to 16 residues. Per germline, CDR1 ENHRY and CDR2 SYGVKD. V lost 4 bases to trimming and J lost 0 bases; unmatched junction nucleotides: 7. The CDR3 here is CAISGLTGESTDTQYF. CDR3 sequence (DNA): TGTGCCATCAGTGGCTTAACAGGGGAGAGCACAGATACGCAGTATTTT.

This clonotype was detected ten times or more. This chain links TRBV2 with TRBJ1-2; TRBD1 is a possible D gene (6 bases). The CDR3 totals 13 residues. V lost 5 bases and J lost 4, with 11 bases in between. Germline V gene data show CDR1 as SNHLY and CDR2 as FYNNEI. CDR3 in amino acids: CASSRGGSYGYTF. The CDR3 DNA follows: TGTGCCAGCAGTCGCGGGGGCTCCTATGGCTACACCTTC.

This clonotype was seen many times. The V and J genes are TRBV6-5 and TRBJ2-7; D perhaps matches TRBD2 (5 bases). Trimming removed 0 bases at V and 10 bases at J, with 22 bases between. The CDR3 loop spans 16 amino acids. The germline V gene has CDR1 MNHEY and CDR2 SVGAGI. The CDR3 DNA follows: TGTGCCAGCAGTTACTCGACGGCTTTGTACGAGGGCGAACAGTACTTC. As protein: CASSYSTALYEGEQYF.

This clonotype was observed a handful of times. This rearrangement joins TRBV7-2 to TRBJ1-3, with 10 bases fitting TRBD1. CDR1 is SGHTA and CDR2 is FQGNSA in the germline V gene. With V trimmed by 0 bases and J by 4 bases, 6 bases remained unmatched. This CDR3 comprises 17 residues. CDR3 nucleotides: TGTGCCAGCAGCTTAGCGGGACAGGGGAAATTCGGAAACACCATATATTTT. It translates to CASSLAGQGKFGNTIYF. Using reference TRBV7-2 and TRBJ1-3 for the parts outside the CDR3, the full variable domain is GAGVSQSPSNKVTEKGKDVELRCDPISGHTALYWYRQSLGQGLEFLIYFQGNSAPDKSGLPSDRFSAERTGGSVSTLTIQRTQQEDSAVYLCASSLAGQGKFGNTIYFGEGSWLTVV.

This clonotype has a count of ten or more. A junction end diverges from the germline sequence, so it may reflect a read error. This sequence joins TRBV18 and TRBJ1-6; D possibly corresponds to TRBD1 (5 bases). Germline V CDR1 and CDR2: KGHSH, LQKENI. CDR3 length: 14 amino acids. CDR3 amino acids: CASSPQGDNSPLHF. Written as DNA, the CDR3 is TGTGCCAGCTCACCGCAGGGAGATAACTCACCCCTCCACTTT.